The 3 T cell receptor beta chains given below trace back to one sample, sequenced in a study of cytomegalovirus exposure and HLA in healthy donors. Amplification used 60 Vbeta primers and 13 Jbeta primers. Using immunoSEQ multiplex PCR, the repertoire was profiled, and TCRdb retains in-frame clones only, with some absent. Of roughly 43,000 clones listed, around 64% are singletons. Sequenced: PBMCs. The receptors were sampled from a human donor in good health.

The chain carries TRBV28 and TRBJ1-5, with D hard to call. The V end was cut by 2 bases, the J end by 4 bases, with 12 bases between. Germline CDR1 is MDHEN and CDR2 is SYDVKM. The CDR3 sequence is 15 residues long. CDR3 sequence reads: CASSLLPGGNQPQHF. DNA of the CDR3: TGTGCCAGCAGTTTACTCCCCGGAGGGAATCAGCCCCAGCATTTT.

In this sample, this clone turned up a few times. The J gene is TRBJ1-4, the V gene TRBV6-5; D gene ambiguous. Trimming shortened V by 5 bases and J by 0 bases, and 7 bases separated the two germline ends. The CDR3 is 14 residues long. CDR1 is MNHEY and CDR2 is SVGAGI in the germline V gene. The CDR3 region is CASSRSATNEKLFF. In DNA, the CDR3 is TGTGCCAGCAGTCGCAGTGCAACTAATGAAAAACTGTTTTTT.

The chain uses TRBV30 and TRBJ2-3, with 9 bases fitting TRBD1. Looked up from germline, CDR1 is GTSNPN and CDR2 is SVGIG (reference sequence). Germline trimming cut 8 bases from V and 3 bases from J; bases unmatched to any gene: 12. CDR3 length: 15 residues. CDR3: CALSPDRGMTDTQYF. The CDR3 DNA follows: TGTGCCCTTTCGCCCGACAGGGGGATGACAGATACGCAGTATTTT.